Following are 2 T cell receptor beta chains from one sample sequenced in a study of technical replicates of blood from several donors. Data came from immunoSEQ multiplex PCR; TCRdb stores just in-frame clones and leaves some out. The sample holds tens of thousands of clones, around 94% seen once. The sample consisted of T cells isolated from PBMCs. The receptors come from a human donor in good health.

The chain employs TRBV18 and TRBJ2-6; TRBD2 is a possible D gene (6 bases). V lost 3 bases, J lost 0 bases, and 9 bases lay in between. CDR1 and CDR2 (germline): KGHSH, LQKENI. The length of the CDR3 is 16 residues. The CDR3 region is CASSPPGGSGANVLTF. CDR3 nucleotides: TGTGCCAGCTCACCCCCCGGGGGCTCTGGGGCCAACGTCCTGACTTTC.

This rearrangement joins TRBV6-5 to TRBJ2-3; 7 positions match TRBD2. This CDR3 has 14 residues. J gave up 7 bases and V 6 bases, and 10 bases lay outside the gene matches. Germline V CDR1 and CDR2: MNHEY, SVGAGI. The CDR3 DNA is TGTGCCAGCAGGCGGGACTACGGTATGCATACGCAGTATTTT. This gives the protein CASRRDYGMHTQYF.